The 30 T cell receptor beta chains listed next were all sequenced from one sample in a study of blood T cell repertoires in COVID-19. The assay was immunoSEQ multiplex PCR, and TCRdb's table has in-frame clones only and misses some. The sample holds about 55,000 clones, about 80% seen once. The sequenced sample consisted of peripheral blood. The receptors were sampled from a human donor in a cohort sampled during active COVID-19.

The rearrangement links TRBV3-1 (or the pseudogene TRBV3-2) to TRBJ2-1; the D gene is possibly TRBD2 (5 bases). Germline CDR1 LGHDT, CDR2 YNNKEL (reference sequence). The V end was cut by 2 bases, the J end by 4 bases, with 12 bases between. CDR3 length: 15 amino acids. CDR3 loop: CASSQTKDSYNEQFF. CDR3 DNA sequence: TGTGCCAGCAGCCAAACTAAGGACTCTTACAATGAGCAGTTCTTC.

The genes are TRBV5-1 and TRBJ2-2; 10 bases fit TRBD1. CDR3 length: 16 amino acids. The ends lost 5 bases at V and 7 bases at J; junction bases unmatched: 11. Germline V gene data show CDR1 as SGHRS and CDR2 as YFSETQ. CDR3 amino acids: CASSRLGTGVNGELFF. DNA for the CDR3: TGCGCCAGCAGTCGCCTGGGGACAGGGGTAAACGGGGAGCTGTTTTTT.

This clone was found once. CDR3 DNA sequence: TGTGCCAGCAGTGAAGCGCGGAGGGGTTCCTACAATGAGCAGTTCTTC. Encoded protein: CASSEARRGSYNEQFF. V gene TRBV6-1 combines with J gene TRBJ2-1; D possibly corresponds to TRBD2 (6 bases). Germline V lookup: CDR1 MNHNS, CDR2 SASEGT. V dropped 0 bases and J dropped 1 base, with 10 bases sitting between them. The length of the CDR3 is 16 residues.

This clone was observed a single time. V is TRBV7-9 and J is TRBJ2-5; tentative D call: TRBD1 (6 bases). CDR3 length: 12 amino acids. Trimming cost V 8 bases and J 5 bases, with 12 bases left between them. Looked up from germline, CDR1 is SEHNR and CDR2 is FQNEAQ (reference sequence). CDR3 protein: CASGPRGETQYF. The CDR3 DNA reads TGTGCCAGCGGACCAAGGGGGGAGACCCAGTACTTC.

This clone was detected only a few times. The chain carries TRBV5-6 and TRBJ2-7, with D unclear. The CDR3 length is 12 residues. Germline V CDR1 and CDR2: SGHDT, YYEEEE. The ends were cut back, 0 bases at V and 6 bases at J, with 7 bases in the middle. Here the CDR3 reads CASSLAVREQYF. For the CDR3, the DNA is TGTGCCAGCAGCTTGGCAGTTCGCGAGCAGTACTTC.

The rearrangement joins TRBV19 to TRBJ2-3; 9 bases map to TRBD2. Germline CDR1 reads LNHDA; CDR2 reads SQIVND (reference sequence). The CDR3 sequence is 15 residues long. Trimming at V came to 5 bases and at J to 1 base, leaving 4 bases not matched to a gene. CDR3 nucleotides: TGTGCCAGTAGTCTTGTAGCGGGGGGCACAGATACGCAGTATTTT. It yields the protein CASSLVAGGTDTQYF.

A word on this clone: This specimen includes other DNA sequences encoding the same CDR3. This CDR3 is CASSPPTGLTDTQYF. CDR3 DNA: TGTGCCAGCAGTCCGCCGACAGGGTTGACAGATACGCAGTATTTT. The genes are TRBV28 and TRBJ2-3; 7 positions agree with TRBD1. The V and J ends lost 5 bases and 3 bases, in that order; junction bases with no gene match: 8. There are 15 residues in the CDR3. Germline loops: CDR1 MDHEN, CDR2 SYDVKM. The variable domain in full, with the rest retrieved from reference TRBV28 and TRBJ2-3, is DVKVTQSSRYLVKRTGEKVFLECVQDMDHENMFWYRQDPGLGLRLIYFSYDVKMKEKGDIPEGYSVSREKKERFSLILESASTNQTSMYLCASSPPTGLTDTQYFGPGTRLTVL.

This chain connects TRBV19 to TRBJ2-3, with 9 bases that match TRBD1. The length of the CDR3 is 14 residues. In germline, CDR1 is LNHDA, CDR2 SQIVND (reference sequence). V lost 5 bases and J lost 4; bases outside the gene matches: 4. The CDR3 protein is CASSQDRGSDTQYF. The CDR3 nucleotides read TGTGCCAGTAGTCAAGACAGGGGGTCAGATACGCAGTATTTT. The whole variable domain, filled in from reference TRBV19 and TRBJ2-3, reads DGGITQSPKYLFRKEGQNVTLSCEQNLNHDAMYWYRQDPGQGLRLIYYSQIVNDFQKGDIAEGYSVSREKKESFPLTVTSAQKNPTAFYLCASSQDRGSDTQYFGPGTRLTVL.

This rearrangement joins TRBV4-3 to TRBJ2-5, with 7 bases identical to TRBD1. The CDR3 consists of 14 residues. J was trimmed by 4 bases and V by 8 bases; bases with no gene match: 10. Germline V gene sequence: CDR1 LGHNA, CDR2 YSLEER. Written as DNA, the CDR3 is TGCGCCAGCTTTCGGGACAGAAAAAGAGAGACCCAGTACTTC. This gives the protein CASFRDRKRETQYF.

The table lists this clone with a few counts. This chain connects TRBV6-5 to TRBJ1-2; weak D call: TRBD1 (5 bases). In germline, CDR1 is MNHEY, CDR2 SVGAGI. V lost 0 bases, J lost 7 bases, and 9 bases lay in between. The CDR3 length is 13 residues. The DNA of the CDR3 is TGTGCCAGCAGTTACTCAGGGGTCTCTGGCTACACCTTC. This translates into CASSYSGVSGYTF.

The gene calls are TRBV18 and TRBJ2-7; TRBD1 matches at 7 bases. Trimming cost V 6 bases and J 5 bases; bases outside gene matches: 7. CDR3 size: 13 residues. Germline V gene lookup returns CDR1 KGHSH and CDR2 LQKENI. CDR3 region: CASSPLTGDEQYF. DNA of the CDR3: TGTGCCAGCTCTCCGTTAACAGGGGACGAGCAGTACTTC. Looking up the rest from reference TRBV18 and TRBJ2-7 gives the full variable domain: NAGVMQNPRHLVRRRGQEARLRCSPMKGHSHVYWYRQLPEEGLKFMVYLQKENIIDESGMPKERFSAEFPKEGPSILRIQQVVRGDSAAYFCASSPLTGDEQYFGPGTRLTVT.

On this clone itself: One junction end disagrees with the germline gene, perhaps due to a read error. The chain is built from TRBV6-6 and TRBJ2-7, with TRBD2 as a possible D gene (6 bases). Germline lookup yields CDR1 MNHNY and CDR2 SVGAGI (reference sequence). The CDR3 contains 13 residues. The DNA for the CDR3 is TGTGCCAGCTCCCCCTCCGGGCCACTAGCTCGATCCTTC. It is translated as CASSPSGPLARSF.

The chain couples TRBV13 to TRBJ1-2; D is possibly TRBD1 (5 bases). CDR1 and CDR2 (germline): PRHDT, FYEKMQ (reference sequence). CDR3 size: 14 residues. V lost 6 bases, J lost 4 bases, and 15 bases lay in between. CDR3: CASSSPPGGYGYTF. The CDR3 DNA reads as TGTGCCAGCAGTTCTCCACCGGGGGGCTATGGCTACACCTTC. The whole variable domain, remainder taken from reference TRBV13 and TRBJ1-2, is AAGVIQSPRHLIKEKRETATLKCYPIPRHDTVYWYQQGPGQDPQFLISFYEKMQSDKGSIPDRFSAQQFSDYHSELNMSSLELGDSALYFCASSSPPGGYGYTFGSGTRLTVV.

This chain links TRBV5-6 with TRBJ2-5, with D uncertain. The ends were cut back, 0 bases at V and 5 bases at J, with 26 bases in the middle. Germline V gene data show CDR1 as SGHDT and CDR2 as YYEEEE. The length of the CDR3 is 19 residues. CDR3 protein: CASSLELQDLYKFGETQYF. The CDR3 nucleotides are TGTGCCAGCAGCTTGGAGCTCCAGGATCTATATAAATTTGGGGAGACCCAGTACTTC.

The chain couples TRBV6-2 or TRBV6-3 to TRBJ2-7; D possibly corresponds to TRBD1 (6 bases). The CDR3 has 14 residues. Germline CDR1 is MNHEY and CDR2 is SVGEGT. V lost 6 bases to trimming and J lost 2 bases, with 14 bases between them. CDR3 loop: CASSPWTATYEQYF. The CDR3 nucleotides read TGTGCCAGCAGCCCCTGGACAGCTACCTACGAGCAGTACTTC.

The rearrangement links TRBV28 to TRBJ2-3; 9 nucleotides line up with TRBD2. The J segment lost 1 base and the V segment lost 3 bases, leaving 11 bases of the junction unmatched. The germline CDR1 and CDR2 sequences are MDHEN and SYDVKM. The CDR3 is made up of 18 amino acids. The CDR3 sequence is CASSFISGSSQGTDTQYF. For the CDR3, the DNA is TGTGCCAGCAGTTTCATTAGCGGGAGCTCCCAGGGCACAGATACGCAGTATTTT.

The rearrangement uses TRBV11-3 and TRBJ2-1; a weak D match, TRBD2 (6 bases). CDR1 SGHNT and CDR2 YENEEA come from the germline V gene. The V end was cut by 9 bases, the J end by 8 bases, with 14 bases between. CDR3 length: 12 amino acids. The CDR3 is CASSRRRDEQFF. In nucleotides, the CDR3 is TGTGCCAGTTCTCGGAGGAGGGATGAGCAGTTCTTC. The complete variable domain, with remaining parts taken from reference TRBV11-3 and TRBJ2-1, reads EAGVVQSPRYKIIEKKQPVAFWCNPISGHNTLYWYLQNLGQGPELLIRYENEEAVDDSQLPKDRFSAERLKGVDSTLKIQPAELGDSAVYLCASSRRRDEQFFGPGTRLTVL.

The J gene is TRBJ2-5, the V gene TRBV25-1; TRBD2 is a possible D gene (6 bases). This CDR3 comprises 13 residues. Germline V gene data show CDR1 as MGHDK and CDR2 as SYGVNS. V gave up 6 bases and J gave up 5 bases, with 13 bases separating them. CDR3 in DNA: TGTGCCAGCAGAGGGACTGTTGTGGAGACCCAGTACTTC. Encoded protein: CASRGTVVETQYF.

This clone was observed a single time. V gene TRBV2 combines with J gene TRBJ2-1; 7 bases are a match to TRBD1. Losses at the gene ends were 5 bases for V and 7 bases for J; bases not matched to a gene: 14. Looked up from germline, CDR1 is SNHLY and CDR2 is FYNNEI. The CDR3 covers 16 residues. CDR3 DNA sequence: TGTGCCAGCAGTCCCCACCTAGGGGGCGCTGGGAATGAGCAGTTCTTC. Translating it yields CASSPHLGGAGNEQFF. The full variable domain, completed using reference TRBV2 and TRBJ2-1, is EPEVTQTPSHQVTQMGQEVILRCVPISNHLYFYWYRQILGQKVEFLVSFYNNEISEKSEIFDDQFSVERPDGSNFTLKIRSTKLEDSAMYFCASSPHLGGAGNEQFFGPGTRLTVL.

CDR3 sequence (DNA): TGTGCCAGCAGCTTAATAGGGAACAGGGGAAAAAGCGGGGAGCTGTTTTTT. Residues: CASSLIGNRGKSGELFF. The genes are TRBV11-2 and TRBJ2-2; TRBD1 aligns across 7 bases. The CDR3 is 17 amino acids. V was clipped by 2 bases and J by 7 bases; unmatched bases: 13. Germline CDR1 is SGHAT and CDR2 is FQNNGV. The variable domain in full, completed from reference TRBV11-2 and TRBJ2-2, reads EAGVAQSPRYKIIEKRQSVAFWCNPISGHATLYWYQQILGQGPKLLIQFQNNGVVDDSQLPKDRFSAERLKGVDSTLKIQPAKLEDSAVYLCASSLIGNRGKSGELFFGEGSRLTVL.

The V gene is TRBV25-1, the J gene TRBJ1-1; a weak D match, TRBD1 (5 bases). The CDR3 has 13 residues. V was pared by 2 bases and J by 5 bases, with 9 bases between. Germline assignment: CDR1 MGHDK and CDR2 SYGVNS. The CDR3 reads CASSEVGGTEAFF. The CDR3 DNA reads TGTGCCAGCAGTGAAGTGGGGGGAACTGAAGCTTTCTTT.

The V and J genes are TRBV15 and TRBJ2-2; a possible D gene is TRBD2 (5 bases). The CDR3 sequence is 17 residues long. V lost 0 bases and J 4 bases, leaving 15 bases between the germline ends. Germline CDR1 reads LNHNV; CDR2 reads YYDKDF (reference sequence). CDR3 nucleotide sequence: TGTGCCACCAGCAGAGATCAGGAGGCGGTTCGCACCGGGGAGCTGTTTTTT. Protein sequence: CATSRDQEAVRTGELFF.

Many counts were recorded for this clone. The chain uses TRBV19 and TRBJ1-6, with D hard to call. V was cut by 4 bases and J by 9 bases, with 16 bases left in between. The germline CDR1 and CDR2 sequences are LNHDA and SQIVND (reference sequence). The CDR3 spans 15 residues. This chain's CDR3 is CASSRGRGSGSPLHF. DNA for the CDR3: TGTGCCAGTAGTAGAGGTCGGGGTTCGGGTTCACCCCTCCACTTT.

This clone was recorded once. V gene TRBV29-1 combines with J gene TRBJ1-2; unclear D gene. The CDR3 is 11 residues long. The germline V and J ends were trimmed by 4 bases and 8 bases, with 11 bases remaining between them. Germline CDR1 reads SQVTM; CDR2 reads ANQGSEA. In DNA form, the CDR3 reads TGCAGCGTTGGAGGGCATGGCGGCTACACCTTC. As protein: CSVGGHGGYTF.

The V gene is TRBV6-5, the J gene TRBJ1-1; 11 nucleotides line up with TRBD1. With 5 bases clipped from V and 2 bases from J, the junction kept 1 base outside the gene matches. The germline V gene has CDR1 MNHEY and CDR2 SVGAGI. The CDR3 contains 14 residues. In DNA form, the CDR3 reads TGTGCCAGCAGTCGGACAGGGGGCAACACTGAAGCTTTCTTT. Its protein product is CASSRTGGNTEAFF.

The rearrangement uses TRBV5-1 and TRBJ1-2; D may be TRBD1 (5 bases). Germline CDR1 reads SGHRS; CDR2 reads YFSETQ. The CDR3 is made up of 15 amino acids. Trimming removed 4 bases from V and 6 bases from J, with 19 bases in between. The CDR3, as DNA: TGCGCCAGCAGCCCGTTAAATACGGCAGGGAATGGCTACACCTTC. Translated, it gives CASSPLNTAGNGYTF. Variable domain in full (rest from reference TRBV5-1 and TRBJ1-2): KAGVTQTPRYLIKTRGQQVTLSCSPISGHRSVSWYQQTPGQGLQFLFEYFSETQRNKGNFPGRFSGRQFSNSRSEMNVSTLELGDSALYLCASSPLNTAGNGYTFGSGTRLTVV.

The chain uses TRBV24-1 and TRBJ1-1; 9 nucleotides match TRBD1. The V gene's germline CDR1 is KGHDR and CDR2 SFDVKD. This CDR3 contains 15 residues. The V gene end was trimmed by 9 bases and the J gene end by 1 base; junction bases not matched to a gene: 8. In nucleotides, the CDR3 is TGTGCCACCCTGGGCCGGGACAGGGAGAACACTGAAGCTTTCTTT. This translates into CATLGRDRENTEAFF.

In this sample, this clone turned up a few times. The V call is TRBV15, the J call TRBJ2-5, with a tentative D call TRBD2 (6 bases). CDR3 length: 15 residues. The V and J ends lost 5 bases and 0 bases respectively, with 13 bases between them. The germline gives CDR1 LNHNV, CDR2 YYDKDF (reference sequence). Here the CDR3 DNA reads TGTGCCACCAGCGGAGCCTGGGACTACCAAGAGACCCAGTACTTC. This encodes CATSGAWDYQETQYF.

The chain links TRBV5-1 to TRBJ2-3, with D hard to call. The CDR3 is made up of 15 amino acids. In germline, CDR1 is SGHRS, CDR2 YFSETQ. Trimming removed 0 bases at V and 2 bases at J, with 10 bases between. The CDR3 bases are TGCGCCAGCAGCTTGGGTGGCACATCCACAGATACGCAGTATTTT. It codes for CASSLGGTSTDTQYF.

The rearrangement uses TRBV7-9 and TRBJ2-7; D perhaps matches TRBD2 (5 bases). This CDR3 has 13 amino acids. Deletions cut 6 bases from V and 3 bases from J, with 12 bases between. CDR1 is SEHNR and CDR2 is FQNEAQ in the germline V gene (reference sequence). The CDR3 sequence is CASRPASGYEQYF. In DNA form, the CDR3 reads TGTGCCAGCAGACCCGCCAGCGGCTACGAGCAGTACTTC.